A selection of T cell receptor beta chains follows, all from one sample in a study of naive and memory T cell subsets. TCRdb re-called the UMI-ligation and nested PCR reads through MiXCR, storing one row per CDR3 protein. Of over 25,000 distinct CDR3 sequences listed, roughly 10% are singletons. The sequenced material came from effector memory CD4+ T cells from blood. These receptors all stem from a human donor in good health. Each CDR3 is given with its conserved first and last residue. The D gene is left open where the match is weak. The listing skips clone size in some rows; elsewhere it reads once, few, many or a size class.

abundance	v_gene	d_gene	j_gene	CDR3nt	CDR3aa
few	TRBV20-1	NA	TRBJ2-1	TGCAGTGCTAGAGATGCCGGGGGTAGCTCCTACAATGAGCAGTTCTTC	CSARDAGGSSYNEQFF
NA	TRBV11-3	NA	TRBJ2-1	TGTGCCAGCAGCCCCAGGGCCTCCTCGGTGAGGAATGAGCAGTTCTTC	CASSPRASSVRNEQFF
NA	TRBV7-2	NA	TRBJ2-7	TGTGCCAGCAGCCGCCGACAGCCCACATACTCCTACGAGCAGTACTTC	CASSRRQPTYSYEQYF
many	TRBV7-8	NA	TRBJ2-1	TGTGCCAGCAGCCCTCGACCCCTCGACAGTGAGCAGTTCTTC	CASSPRPLDSEQFF
NA	TRBV11-2	NA	TRBJ2-3	TGTGCCAGCAGCTTCCGTCGGAGTGGCACAGATACGCAGTATTTT	CASSFRRSGTDTQYF
few	TRBV7-2	TRBD1	TRBJ1-6	TGTGCCAGCAGCTTAAGTTACAGGGGAGGCTCACCCCTCCACTTT	CASSLSYRGGSPLHF
many	TRBV30	NA	TRBJ2-7	TGTGCCTGGAGAGTAGGCTACGAGCAGTACTTC	CAWRVGYEQYF
NA	TRBV20-1	NA	TRBJ2-3	TGCAGTGCTAGTCGCACAGGCTCGGGAAGCACAGATACGCAGTATTTT	CSASRTGSGSTDTQYF
few	TRBV6-6	TRBD1	TRBJ1-2	TGTGCCAGCAGAGACTCGGACAGGGGTTTGGGTGGAGGCTACACCTTC	CASRDSDRGLGGGYTF
few	TRBV9	TRBD2	TRBJ2-3	TGTGCCAGCAGCCTCCAGCGGGAGGCCCCCACAGATACGCAGTATTTT	CASSLQREAPTDTQYF
many	TRBV11-2	TRBD2	TRBJ2-7	TGTGCCAGCAGCCGAGGGGGAGCGGGGGGACGGACCTACGAGCAGTACTTC	CASSRGGAGGRTYEQYF
NA	TRBV11-1	NA	TRBJ1-2	TGTGCCAGCAGCTTAGTGGATTCCTATGGCTACACCTTC	CASSLVDSYGYTF
NA	TRBV28	NA	TRBJ2-7	TGTGCCACCTCCCTCCCCGGGATCTACGAGCAGTACTTC	CATSLPGIYEQYF
few	TRBV4-3	TRBD2	TRBJ2-1	TGCGCCAGCAGCCTACTAGCGGGAGGTAAATTGGGGAGCTCCTACAATGAGCAGTTCTTC	CASSLLAGGKLGSSYNEQFF
few	TRBV18	NA	TRBJ2-6	TGTGCCAGCTCACCGACAGTCTCTGGGGCCAACGTCCTGACTTTC	CASSPTVSGANVLTF
NA	TRBV6-4	NA	TRBJ2-1	TGTGCCAGCAGTGACTCGATAGGGCCCGGCAATGAGCAGTTCTTC	CASSDSIGPGNEQFF
NA	TRBV3-1	NA	TRBJ1-2	TGTGCCAGCAGCCAAGATATACGGCTTCGGGTAGGTTCTTATGGCTACACCTTC	CASSQDIRLRVGSYGYTF
many	TRBV28	NA	TRBJ2-3	TGTGCCAGCAGTTTTAAAGCCACGCAGTATTTT	CASSFKATQYF
few	TRBV12-3/TRBV12-4	NA	TRBJ1-5	TGTGCCAGCAGTCGATCCAAACTGACAAGTGATGGGCCCCAGCATTTT	CASSRSKLTSDGPQHF
many	TRBV18	NA	TRBJ1-1	TGTGCCAGCTCACCCCCCGGACGGGACACTGAAGCTTTCTTT	CASSPPGRDTEAFF
NA	TRBV20-1	NA	TRBJ2-1	TGCAGTGCTATAGGGGAGGCAGGGGGTATCTCCTACAATGAGCAGTTCTTC	CSAIGEAGGISYNEQFF
few	TRBV6-2/TRBV6-3	NA	TRBJ2-7	TGTGCCAGCAGTTCCCCTACGGGGTGGCGCTACGGGCAGTACTTC	CASSSPTGWRYGQYF
NA	TRBV9	TRBD1	TRBJ1-5	TGTGCCAGCAGCCCAGGGACAGGGGCCCCCAATCAGCCCCAGCATTTT	CASSPGTGAPNQPQHF
few	TRBV7-2	NA	TRBJ2-5	TGTGCCAGCAGCGTGGACTATACCAGTCAAGAGACCCAGTACTTC	CASSVDYTSQETQYF
many	TRBV20-1	TRBD2	TRBJ2-7	TGCAGTGCTCAGACACTAGCGGGAGGTGCCGAGCAGTACTTC	CSAQTLAGGAEQYF
NA	TRBV18	TRBD1	TRBJ2-1	TGTGCCAGCTCAGTCACGGGACAGGGGCTCTACAATGAGCAGTTCTTC	CASSVTGQGLYNEQFF
many	TRBV12-3/TRBV12-4	NA	TRBJ2-7	TGTGCCAGCAGTTTAAAGACAACCTACGAGCAGTACTTC	CASSLKTTYEQYF
few	TRBV20-1	TRBD2	TRBJ2-1	TGCAGTGCCCGCACGTTGACTAGCGGGGGGAAGATGAATGAGCAGTTCTTC	CSARTLTSGGKMNEQFF
NA	TRBV27	TRBD1	TRBJ1-5	TGTGCCAGCAGGGAGGCAGGGGGCGGACAGCCCCAGCATTTT	CASREAGGGQPQHF
medium-sized	TRBV5-5	TRBD2	TRBJ2-1	TGTGCCAGCAGCTATCGAAGCGGACTAGCGACCCTGGGTGAGCAGTTCTTC	CASSYRSGLATLGEQFF
few	TRBV18	NA	TRBJ1-6	TGTGCCAGCTCACCCAGGGGAGGGGAATTCGAACTCCACTTT	CASSPRGGEFELHF
many	TRBV11-3	TRBD2	TRBJ2-1	TGTGCCAGCAGCCATCTTAGCGGGAGAAACAGCAGCAATGAGCAGTTCTTC	CASSHLSGRNSSNEQFF
many	TRBV2	NA	TRBJ2-3	TGTGCCAGCAGTGAAGCTAGGTTGGCGGGGGCCGGCACAGATACGCAGTATTTT	CASSEARLAGAGTDTQYF
many	TRBV5-1	NA	TRBJ1-1	TGCGCCAGCAGCTCGGACGGTGCGAACACTGAAGCTTTCTTT	CASSSDGANTEAFF
few	TRBV20-1	NA	TRBJ1-2	TGCAGTGTTTGGGACCGAGCCTACGATTATGGCTACACCTTC	CSVWDRAYDYGYTF
medium-sized	TRBV28	NA	TRBJ2-1	TGTGCCAGCAGTTTTTTTAAGTCTCGGACCCCAATGGTCAATGAGCAGTTCTTC	CASSFFKSRTPMVNEQFF
few	TRBV13	NA	TRBJ2-1	TGTGCCAGCAGCCTCGGGGCGCAAAATGAGCAGTTCTTC	CASSLGAQNEQFF
NA	TRBV12-3/TRBV12-4	NA	TRBJ1-5	TGTGCCAGCAGCGAACGGGTAAATCAGCCCCAGCATTTT	CASSERVNQPQHF
many	TRBV18	TRBD1	TRBJ2-1	TGTGCCAGCTCACCTATGGGACAGTCCTACAATGAGCAGTTCTTC	CASSPMGQSYNEQFF
few	TRBV20-1	NA	TRBJ2-6	TGCAGTGCTAGTCCCGGGGGAAGGCTCCTCAAGTCTGGGGCCAACGTCCTGACTTTC	CSASPGGRLLKSGANVLTF
few	TRBV18	TRBD1	TRBJ1-4	TGTGCCAGCTCACCTGGGAGGGACAGCAGGCTAAAACTGTTTTTT	CASSPGRDSRLKLFF
NA	TRBV2	NA	TRBJ2-1	TGTGCCAGCAACGGACGAGTTAGCTATGAGCAGTTCTTC	CASNGRVSYEQFF
many	TRBV10-3	NA	TRBJ2-1	TGTGCCATCAGTGAGGGGGGGGGCACTGAGCAGTTCTTC	CAISEGGGTEQFF
NA	TRBV5-4	NA	TRBJ1-2	TGTGCCAGCAGTTCTGGCCTGGGGCAGTGGTTAGGCTATGGCTACACCTTC	CASSSGLGQWLGYGYTF
few	TRBV28	TRBD1	TRBJ1-1	TGTGCCAGCATGGGACAGGGGGCGTATAGCACTGAAGCTTTCTTT	CASMGQGAYSTEAFF
NA	TRBV20-1	TRBD1	TRBJ1-2	TGCAGTGCTCGAGAGGGGGCCGCGGGGTATGGCTACACCTTC	CSAREGAAGYGYTF
NA	TRBV30	TRBD1	TRBJ1-5	TGTGCCTGGAGTGTACGCGACAGGGATAATCAGCCCCAGCATTTT	CAWSVRDRDNQPQHF
medium-sized	TRBV20-1	NA	TRBJ2-7	TGCAGTGCCCCGAGGCCAGGGCTCTCCTACGAGCAGTACTTC	CSAPRPGLSYEQYF
NA	TRBV28	TRBD1	TRBJ1-5	TGTGCCAGCAGGAGACGGGACAGTAGCAATCAGCCCCAGCATTTT	CASRRRDSSNQPQHF
few	TRBV7-6	TRBD1	TRBJ1-4	TGTGCCAGCAGCTCCGGGACAGGGAATAATGAAAAACTGTTTTTT	CASSSGTGNNEKLFF
NA	TRBV11-3	NA	TRBJ2-5	TGTGCCAGCAGCTTTGAGGGGGCCCAGTACTTC	CASSFEGAQYF
few	TRBV20-1	TRBD1	TRBJ1-6	TGCAGTGCTAGAGATCATGGTACAGGGGGTACTTCACCCCTCCACTTT	CSARDHGTGGTSPLHF
many	TRBV7-3	NA	TRBJ2-7	TGTGCCAGCAGCCATCTAGGGATCCAGCAGTACTTC	CASSHLGIQQYF